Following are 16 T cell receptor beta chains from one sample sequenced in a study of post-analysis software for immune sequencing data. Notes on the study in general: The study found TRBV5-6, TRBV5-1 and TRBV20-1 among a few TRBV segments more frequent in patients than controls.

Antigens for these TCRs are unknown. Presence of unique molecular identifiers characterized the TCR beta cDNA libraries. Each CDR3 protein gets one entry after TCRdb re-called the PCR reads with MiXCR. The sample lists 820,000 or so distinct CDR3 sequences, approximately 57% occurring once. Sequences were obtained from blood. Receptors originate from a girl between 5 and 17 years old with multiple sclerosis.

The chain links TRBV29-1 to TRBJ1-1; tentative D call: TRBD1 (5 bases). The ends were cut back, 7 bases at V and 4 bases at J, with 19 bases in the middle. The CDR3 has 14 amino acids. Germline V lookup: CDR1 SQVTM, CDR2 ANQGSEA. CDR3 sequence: CSGGTWGMGTEAFF. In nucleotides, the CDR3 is TGCAGCGGGGGGACGTGGGGTATGGGCACTGAAGCTTTCTTT.

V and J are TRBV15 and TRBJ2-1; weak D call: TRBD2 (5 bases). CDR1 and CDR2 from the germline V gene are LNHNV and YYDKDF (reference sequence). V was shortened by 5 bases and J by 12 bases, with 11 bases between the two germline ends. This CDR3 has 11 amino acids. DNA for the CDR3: TGTGCCACCAGCTTCCGGGAATCGCAGTTCTTC. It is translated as CATSFRESQFF.

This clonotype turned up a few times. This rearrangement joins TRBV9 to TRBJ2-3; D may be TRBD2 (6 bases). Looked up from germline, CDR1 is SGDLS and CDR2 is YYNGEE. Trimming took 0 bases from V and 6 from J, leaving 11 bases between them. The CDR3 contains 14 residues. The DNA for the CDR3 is TGTGCCAGCAGCGTAGCGGTGGAGGGGGATACGCAGTATTTT. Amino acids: CASSVAVEGDTQYF.

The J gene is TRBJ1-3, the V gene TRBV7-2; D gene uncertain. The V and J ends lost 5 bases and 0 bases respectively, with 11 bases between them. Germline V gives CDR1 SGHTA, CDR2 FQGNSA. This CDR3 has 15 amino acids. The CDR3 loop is CASSTASISGNTIYF. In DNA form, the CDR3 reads TGTGCCAGCAGCACGGCCAGCATCTCTGGAAACACCATATATTTT.

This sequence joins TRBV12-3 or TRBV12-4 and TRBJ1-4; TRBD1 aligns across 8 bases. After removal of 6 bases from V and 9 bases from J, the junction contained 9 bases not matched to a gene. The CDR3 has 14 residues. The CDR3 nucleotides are TGTGCCAGCAGGCCAGGGACAGGCGGTAAAAAACTGTTTTTT. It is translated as CASRPGTGGKKLFF.

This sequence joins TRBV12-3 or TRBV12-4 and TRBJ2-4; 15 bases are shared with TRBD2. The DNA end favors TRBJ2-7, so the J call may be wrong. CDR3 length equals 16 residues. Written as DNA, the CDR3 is TGTGCCAGCAGTCCTGGACTAGCGGGAGGGTTCTACGAGCAGTACTTC. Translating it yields CASSPGLAGGFYEQYF.

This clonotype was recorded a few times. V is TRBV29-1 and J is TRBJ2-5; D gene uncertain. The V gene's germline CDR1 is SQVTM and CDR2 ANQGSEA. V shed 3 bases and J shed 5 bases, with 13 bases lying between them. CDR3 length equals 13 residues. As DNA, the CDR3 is TGCAGCGTTGAGTGGCGCGAGAAGGAGACCCAGTACTTC. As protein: CSVEWREKETQYF. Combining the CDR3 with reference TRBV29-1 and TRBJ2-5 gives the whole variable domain SAVISQKPSRDICQRGTSLTIQCQVDSQVTMMFWYRQQPGQSLTLIATANQGSEATYESGFVIDKFPISRPNLTFSTLTVSNMSPEDSSIYLCSVEWREKETQYFGPGTRLLVL.

CDR3 in DNA: TGTGCCAGCAGCGACAGGGGTGGCCACGAGCAGTACTTC. This encodes CASSDRGGHEQYF. This rearrangement joins TRBV5-4 to TRBJ2-5; 8 positions agree with TRBD1. TRBJ2-7 matches the DNA end more closely, so the J call is doubtful. The CDR3 is 13 amino acids. Germline V gives CDR1 SGHNT, CDR2 YYREEE (reference sequence).

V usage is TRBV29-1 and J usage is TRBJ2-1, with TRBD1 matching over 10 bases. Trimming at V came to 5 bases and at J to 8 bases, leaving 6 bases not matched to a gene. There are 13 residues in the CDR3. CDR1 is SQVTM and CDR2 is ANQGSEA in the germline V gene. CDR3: CSVTGQGSHEQFF. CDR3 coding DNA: TGCAGCGTTACGGGACAGGGGAGTCATGAGCAGTTCTTC.

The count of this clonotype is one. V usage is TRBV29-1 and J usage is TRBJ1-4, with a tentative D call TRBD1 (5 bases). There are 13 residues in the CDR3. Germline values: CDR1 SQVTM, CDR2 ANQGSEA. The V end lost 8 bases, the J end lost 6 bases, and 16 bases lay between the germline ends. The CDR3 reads CSFQHLQDEKLFF. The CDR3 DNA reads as TGCAGCTTCCAACATCTACAGGATGAAAAACTGTTTTTT. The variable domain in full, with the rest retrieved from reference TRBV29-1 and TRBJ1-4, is SAVISQKPSRDICQRGTSLTIQCQVDSQVTMMFWYRQQPGQSLTLIATANQGSEATYESGFVIDKFPISRPNLTFSTLTVSNMSPEDSSIYLCSFQHLQDEKLFFGSGTQLSVL.

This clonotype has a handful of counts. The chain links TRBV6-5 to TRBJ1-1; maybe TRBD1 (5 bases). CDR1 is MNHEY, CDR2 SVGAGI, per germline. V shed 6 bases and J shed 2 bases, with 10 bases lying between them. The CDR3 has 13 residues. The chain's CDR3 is CASRARDNTEAFF. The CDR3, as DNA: TGTGCCAGCAGGGCCCGGGACAACACTGAAGCTTTCTTT.

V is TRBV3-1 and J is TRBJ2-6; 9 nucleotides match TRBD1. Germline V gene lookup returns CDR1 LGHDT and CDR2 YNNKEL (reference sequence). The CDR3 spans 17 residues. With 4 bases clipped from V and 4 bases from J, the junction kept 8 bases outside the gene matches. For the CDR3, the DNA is TGTGCCAGCAGCCGTGGAAAACAGGGGGCCGGGGCCAACGTCCTGACTTTC. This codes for CASSRGKQGAGANVLTF.

CDR3 sequence (DNA): TGTGCCAGCACCCTAGCGGGAGGGTCCTACAATGAGCAGTTCTTC. The encoded protein is CASTLAGGSYNEQFF. This rearrangement joins TRBV3-1 to TRBJ2-1; 12 nucleotides agree with TRBD2. The V gene end was trimmed by 7 bases and the J gene end by 1 base; junction bases not matched to a gene: 2. CDR3 length: 15 residues. Germline CDR1 reads LGHDT; CDR2 reads YNNKEL (reference sequence).

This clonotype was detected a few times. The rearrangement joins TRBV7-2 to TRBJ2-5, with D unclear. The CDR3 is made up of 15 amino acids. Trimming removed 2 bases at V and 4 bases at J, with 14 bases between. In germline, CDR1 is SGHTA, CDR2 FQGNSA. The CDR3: CASSLSPAAGETQYF. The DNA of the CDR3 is TGTGCCAGCAGCTTATCTCCGGCGGCCGGAGAGACCCAGTACTTC.

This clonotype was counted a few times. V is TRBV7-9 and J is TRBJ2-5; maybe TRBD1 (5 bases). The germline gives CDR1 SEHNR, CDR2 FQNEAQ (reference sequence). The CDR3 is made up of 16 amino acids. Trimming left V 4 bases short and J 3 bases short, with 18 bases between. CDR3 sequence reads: CASSSWGRERKETQYF. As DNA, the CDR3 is TGTGCCAGCAGCTCCTGGGGCCGAGAAAGAAAAGAGACCCAGTACTTC.

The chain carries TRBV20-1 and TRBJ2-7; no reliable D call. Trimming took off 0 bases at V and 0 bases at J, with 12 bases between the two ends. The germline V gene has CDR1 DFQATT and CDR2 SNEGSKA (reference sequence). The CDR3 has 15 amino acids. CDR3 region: CSARDRHSYSYEQYF. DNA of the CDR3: TGCAGTGCTAGAGATCGACACAGCTACTCCTACGAGCAGTACTTC.